This entry describes one T cell receptor (beta chain). Its antigen is still unknown. This entry is derived from a study of T cells in tuberculosis. Across the study: Sequenced TCRs come from CD1B-GMM tetramer-binding T cells. Within 7 days of starting treatment, or before, PBMC were stored.

Study outcomes and limitations: Samples were chosen by availability of cryopreserved specimens. Shorter CDR3-alpha in active tuberculosis partly drove smaller distances.

Repertoires were generated with immunoSEQ multiplex PCR, while TCRdb's copy carries only in-frame clones and drops some. The repertoire holds thousands of clones, with approximately 95% as singletons. The sequencing sample was made of PBMCs. The sequence derives from an adult with tuberculosis.

CDR3 in DNA: TGCGCCAGCAGCCAGGGCATTGTTAGCGGACCCCAAGAGACCCAGTACTTC. Protein sequence: CASSQGIVSGPQETQYF. The chain has TRBV4-1 and TRBJ2-5; a weak D match, TRBD2 (6 bases). CDR1 is MGHRA and CDR2 is YSYEKL in the germline V gene. There are 17 residues in the CDR3. V gave up 3 bases and J gave up 1 base, with 18 bases separating them.